Shown below are 5 T cell receptor beta chains from a single sample sequenced in a study of T cell clonality in common variable immunodeficiency. Notes on the study in general: Reportedly, TCR beta sequences from common variable immunodeficiency showed fewer deletions and N-nucleotide insertions.

Their antigens remain unidentified. The assay was immunoSEQ multiplex PCR, and TCRdb's table has in-frame clones only and misses some. There are about 23,000 clones in the sample, none observed a single time. The sequencing input was peripheral blood mononuclear cells. These receptors all come from a human donor with common variable immunodeficiency.

This clone showed up just a few times. The read halts 3 residues ahead of the CDR3 end, with the missing end drawn from the germline J gene. The V call is TRBV6-1, the J call TRBJ1-6; maybe TRBD1 (5 bases). In germline, CDR1 is MNHNS, CDR2 SASEGT. The ends were cut back, 2 bases at V and 10 bases at J, with 9 bases in the middle. The CDR3 is made up of 13 amino acids. The chain's CDR3 is CASSEQGRSPLHF. Incomplete CDR3 DNA: TGTGCCAGCAGTGAACAGGGAAGGTCACCC.

This clone appeared a few times. The read gets to within 3 residues of the CDR3 end, and the germline J gene fills in the rest. The gene calls are TRBV2 and TRBJ2-1; 8 bases line up with TRBD2. The CDR3 has 15 amino acids. After removal of 2 bases from V and 5 bases from J, the junction contained 5 bases not matched to a gene. Germline V lookup: CDR1 SNHLY, CDR2 FYNNEI. The CDR3 here is CASSETGGPNNEQFF. The sequenced CDR3 bases are TGTGCCAGCAGTGAAACGGGGGGGCCTAACAATGAG.

This clone came up many times. The sequence runs out 3 residues before the end of the CDR3; the remainder is reconstructed from the germline J gene. The chain employs TRBV28 and TRBJ1-4; possible D gene TRBD1, 5 bases. CDR1 MDHEN and CDR2 SYDVKM come from the germline V gene. Trimming removed 2 bases from V and 3 bases from J, with 10 bases in between. This CDR3 has 15 amino acids. The CDR3 sequence: CASSLGGFANEKLFF. CDR3 DNA (partial): TGTGCCAGCAGTTTAGGGGGGTTTGCTAATGAAAAA.

This clone was recorded a few times. CDR3: CASSRSGQPQHF. The covered CDR3 bases are TGTGCCAGCAGCCGGTCCGGTCAGCCC. V gene TRBV2 combines with J gene TRBJ1-5; D is undetermined. The missing CDR3 end, 3 residues past where the read stops, is filled in from the germline J gene. The V end was cut by 6 bases, the J end by 6 bases, with 9 bases between. Germline V lookup: CDR1 SNHLY, CDR2 FYNNEI. The CDR3 length is 12 residues.

This clone has ten or more counts. The sequenced fragment ends 3 residues before the CDR3 boundary, so the rest is inferred from the germline J gene. The chain uses TRBV29-1 and TRBJ2-1; TRBD1 aligns across 11 bases. V shed 7 bases, J shed 5 bases, and the junction held 4 bases outside the gene matches. Germline values: CDR1 SQVTM, CDR2 ANQGSEA. The CDR3 contains 13 residues. The DNA read from the CDR3 is TGCAGCGCCGAGGGACAGGGGGACAATGAG. Residues: CSAEGQGDNE. The CDR3 reads in full as CSAEGQGDNEQFF.